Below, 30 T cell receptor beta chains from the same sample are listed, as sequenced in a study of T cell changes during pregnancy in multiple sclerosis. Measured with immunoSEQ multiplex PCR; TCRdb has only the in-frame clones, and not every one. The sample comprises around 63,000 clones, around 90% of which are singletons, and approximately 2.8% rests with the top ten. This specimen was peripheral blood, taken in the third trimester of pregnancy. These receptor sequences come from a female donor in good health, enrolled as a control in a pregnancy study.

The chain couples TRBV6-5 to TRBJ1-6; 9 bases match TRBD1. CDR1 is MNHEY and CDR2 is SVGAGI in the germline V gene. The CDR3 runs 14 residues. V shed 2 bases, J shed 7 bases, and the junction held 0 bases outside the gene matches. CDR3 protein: CASSYGTGNSPLHF. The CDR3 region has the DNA TGTGCCAGCAGTTACGGGACAGGGAATTCACCCCTCCACTTT.

In DNA form, the CDR3 reads TGTGCCAGCAGTTACTCGACCAGGTTGGGCGATGAGCAGTTCTTC. It yields the protein CASSYSTRLGDEQFF. The chain recombines TRBV6-5 with TRBJ2-1, with unresolved D. The V and J ends lost 0 bases and 8 bases respectively, with 14 bases between them. The CDR3 extends over 15 amino acids. Germline V gene data show CDR1 as MNHEY and CDR2 as SVGAGI.

CDR3 sequence reads: CASSFPGQGKETQYF. As DNA, the CDR3 is TGTGCCAGCAGTTTCCCGGGACAGGGGAAAGAGACCCAGTACTTC. J is TRBJ2-5 and V is TRBV28; 10 bases are a match to TRBD1. The CDR3 is made up of 15 amino acids. The germline CDR1 and CDR2 sequences are MDHEN and SYDVKM. With 3 bases clipped from V and 3 bases from J, the junction kept 4 bases outside the gene matches. The complete variable domain, with remaining parts taken from reference TRBV28 and TRBJ2-5, reads DVKVTQSSRYLVKRTGEKVFLECVQDMDHENMFWYRQDPGLGLRLIYFSYDVKMKEKGDIPEGYSVSREKKERFSLILESASTNQTSMYLCASSFPGQGKETQYFGPGTRLLVL.

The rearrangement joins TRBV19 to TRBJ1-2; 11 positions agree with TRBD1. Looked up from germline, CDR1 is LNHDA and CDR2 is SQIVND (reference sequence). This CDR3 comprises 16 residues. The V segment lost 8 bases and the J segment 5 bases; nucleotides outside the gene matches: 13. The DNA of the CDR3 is TGTGCCAGTCAGCGTGGACAGGGGGCGAAGGTGTATGGCTACACCTTC. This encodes CASQRGQGAKVYGYTF.

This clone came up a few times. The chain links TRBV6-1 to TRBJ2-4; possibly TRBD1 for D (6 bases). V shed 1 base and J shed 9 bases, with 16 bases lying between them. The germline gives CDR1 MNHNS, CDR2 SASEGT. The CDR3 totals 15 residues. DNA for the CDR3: TGTGCCAGCAGTGAAGAAATGGGGGCCTTTAGCATTCAGTACTTC. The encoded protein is CASSEEMGAFSIQYF.

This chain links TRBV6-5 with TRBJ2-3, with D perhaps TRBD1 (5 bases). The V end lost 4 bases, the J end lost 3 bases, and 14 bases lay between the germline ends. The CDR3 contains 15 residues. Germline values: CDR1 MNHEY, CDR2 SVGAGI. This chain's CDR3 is CASSLTGVVTDTQYF. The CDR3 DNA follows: TGTGCCAGCAGTTTAACAGGTGTGGTTACAGATACGCAGTATTTT.

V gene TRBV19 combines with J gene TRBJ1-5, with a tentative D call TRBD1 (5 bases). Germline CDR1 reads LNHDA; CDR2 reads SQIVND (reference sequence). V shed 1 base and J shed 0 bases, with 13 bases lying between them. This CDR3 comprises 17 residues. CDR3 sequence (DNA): TGTGCCAGTAGTATAGTGTGGTCAGGGAATAGCAATCAGCCCCAGCATTTT. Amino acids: CASSIVWSGNSNQPQHF.

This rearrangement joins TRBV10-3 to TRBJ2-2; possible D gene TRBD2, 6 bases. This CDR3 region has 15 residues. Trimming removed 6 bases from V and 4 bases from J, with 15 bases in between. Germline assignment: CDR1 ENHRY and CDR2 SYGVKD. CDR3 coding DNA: TGTGCCATCAGCGCGGCGGGGCCGCCCACCGGGGAGCTGTTTTTT. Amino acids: CAISAAGPPTGELFF.

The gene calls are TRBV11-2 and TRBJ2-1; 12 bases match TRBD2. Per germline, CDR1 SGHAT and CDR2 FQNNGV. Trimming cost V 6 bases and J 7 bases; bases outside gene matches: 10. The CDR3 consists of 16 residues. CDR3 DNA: TGTGCCAGCAGTTCCCGACTAGCGGGAGTGTGGAATGAGCAGTTCTTC. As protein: CASSSRLAGVWNEQFF.

DNA for the CDR3: TGTGCCAGCAGTTTCCGCGGGGTTTCGACTACCTCCTACGAGCAGTACTTC. Amino acids: CASSFRGVSTTSYEQYF. This chain joins TRBV27 and TRBJ2-7; maybe TRBD2 (6 bases). Germline V CDR1 and CDR2: MNHEY, SMNVEV (reference sequence). Trimming took 3 bases from V and 0 from J, leaving 18 bases between them. This CDR3 is built from 17 residues.

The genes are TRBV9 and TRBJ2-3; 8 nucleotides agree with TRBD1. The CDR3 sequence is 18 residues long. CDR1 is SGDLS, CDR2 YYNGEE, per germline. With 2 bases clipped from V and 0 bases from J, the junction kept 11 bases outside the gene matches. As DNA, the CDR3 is TGTGCCAGCAGCGTCCGGGACAGGAGTTTTCTTAGCACAGATACGCAGTATTTT. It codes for CASSVRDRSFLSTDTQYF. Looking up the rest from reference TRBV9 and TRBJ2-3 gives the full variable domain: DSGVTQTPKHLITATGQRVTLRCSPRSGDLSVYWYQQSLDQGLQFLIQYYNGEERAKGNILERFSAQQFPDLHSELNLSSLELGDSALYFCASSVRDRSFLSTDTQYFGPGTRLTVL.

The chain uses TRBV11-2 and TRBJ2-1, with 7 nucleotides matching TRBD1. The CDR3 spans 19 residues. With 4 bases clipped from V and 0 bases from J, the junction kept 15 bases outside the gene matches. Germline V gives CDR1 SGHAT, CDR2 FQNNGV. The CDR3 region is CASSSIRDSPISSYNEQFF. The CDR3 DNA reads TGTGCCAGCAGCTCCATCCGGGACAGCCCTATTAGCTCCTACAATGAGCAGTTCTTC. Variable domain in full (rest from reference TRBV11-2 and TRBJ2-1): EAGVAQSPRYKIIEKRQSVAFWCNPISGHATLYWYQQILGQGPKLLIQFQNNGVVDDSQLPKDRFSAERLKGVDSTLKIQPAKLEDSAVYLCASSSIRDSPISSYNEQFFGPGTRLTVL.

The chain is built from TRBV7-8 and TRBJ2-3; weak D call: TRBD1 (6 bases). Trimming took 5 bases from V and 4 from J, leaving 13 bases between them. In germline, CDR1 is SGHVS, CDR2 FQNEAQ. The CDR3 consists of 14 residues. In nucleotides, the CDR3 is TGTGCCAGCAGCCTAACCCAGGGGTCAGATACGCAGTATTTT. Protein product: CASSLTQGSDTQYF.

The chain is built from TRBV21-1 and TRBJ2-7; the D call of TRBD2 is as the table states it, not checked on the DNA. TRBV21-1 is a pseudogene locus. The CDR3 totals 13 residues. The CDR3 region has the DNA TGTGCCAGCAGGGACTTTCTCTCCTACGAGCAGTACTTC. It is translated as CASRDFLSYEQYF.

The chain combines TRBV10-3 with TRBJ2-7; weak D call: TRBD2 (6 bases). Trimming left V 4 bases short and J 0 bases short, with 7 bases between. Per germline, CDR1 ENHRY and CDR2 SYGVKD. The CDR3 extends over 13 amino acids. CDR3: CAISGDSSYEQYF. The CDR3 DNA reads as TGTGCCATCAGTGGGGACTCCTCCTACGAGCAGTACTTC.

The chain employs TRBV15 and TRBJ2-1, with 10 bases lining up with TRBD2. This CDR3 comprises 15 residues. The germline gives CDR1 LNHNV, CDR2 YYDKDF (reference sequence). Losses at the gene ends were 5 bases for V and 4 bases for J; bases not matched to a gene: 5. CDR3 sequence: CATSDLAGGYNEQFF. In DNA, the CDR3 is TGTGCCACCAGCGATTTAGCGGGAGGTTACAATGAGCAGTTCTTC.

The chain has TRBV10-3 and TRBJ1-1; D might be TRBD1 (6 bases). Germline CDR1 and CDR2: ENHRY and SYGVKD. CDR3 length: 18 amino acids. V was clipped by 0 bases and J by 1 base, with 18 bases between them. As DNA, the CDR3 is TGTGCCATCAGTGAGTCCCAGGGGAAGGGGGAAAGGAACACTGAAGCTTTCTTT. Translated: CAISESQGKGERNTEAFF.

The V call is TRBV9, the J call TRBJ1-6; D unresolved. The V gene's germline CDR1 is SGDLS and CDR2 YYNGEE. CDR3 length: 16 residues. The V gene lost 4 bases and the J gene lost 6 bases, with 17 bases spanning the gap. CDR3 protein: CASSPEGRPINSPLHF. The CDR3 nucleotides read TGTGCCAGCAGCCCCGAGGGCAGGCCGATTAATTCACCCCTCCACTTT.

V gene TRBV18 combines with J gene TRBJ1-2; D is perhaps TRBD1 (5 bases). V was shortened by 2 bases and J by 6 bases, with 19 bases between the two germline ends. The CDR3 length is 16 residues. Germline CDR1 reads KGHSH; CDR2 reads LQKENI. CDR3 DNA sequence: TGTGCCAGCTCACCATCGGCTAAGGGGAAGGTAGATGGCTACACCTTC. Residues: CASSPSAKGKVDGYTF.

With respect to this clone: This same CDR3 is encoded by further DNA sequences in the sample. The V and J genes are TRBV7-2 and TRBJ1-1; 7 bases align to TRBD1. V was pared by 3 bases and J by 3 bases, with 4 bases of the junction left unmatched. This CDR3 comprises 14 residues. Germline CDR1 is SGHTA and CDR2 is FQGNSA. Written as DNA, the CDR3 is TGTGCCAGCAGCTTGGGACAGCTAGACACTGAAGCTTTCTTT. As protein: CASSLGQLDTEAFF.

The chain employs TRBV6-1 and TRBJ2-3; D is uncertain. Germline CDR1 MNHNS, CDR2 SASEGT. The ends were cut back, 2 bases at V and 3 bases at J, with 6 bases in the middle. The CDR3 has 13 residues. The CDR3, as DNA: TGTGCCAGCAGTGAATATGAGACAGATACGCAGTATTTT. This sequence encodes CASSEYETDTQYF.

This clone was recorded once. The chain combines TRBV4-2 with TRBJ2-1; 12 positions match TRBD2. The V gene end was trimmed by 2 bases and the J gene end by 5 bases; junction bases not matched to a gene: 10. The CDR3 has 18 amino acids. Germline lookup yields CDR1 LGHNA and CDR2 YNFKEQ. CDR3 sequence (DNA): TGTGCCAGCAGCCAACCGACCGGGACTAGCGGGCTGAACAATGAGCAGTTCTTC. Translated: CASSQPTGTSGLNNEQFF.

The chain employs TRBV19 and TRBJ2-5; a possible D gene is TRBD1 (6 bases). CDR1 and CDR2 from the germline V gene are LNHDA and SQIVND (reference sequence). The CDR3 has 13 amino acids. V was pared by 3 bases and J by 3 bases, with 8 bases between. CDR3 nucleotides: TGTGCCAGTAGTATGTACAGGGAAGAGACCCAGTACTTC. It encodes CASSMYREETQYF.

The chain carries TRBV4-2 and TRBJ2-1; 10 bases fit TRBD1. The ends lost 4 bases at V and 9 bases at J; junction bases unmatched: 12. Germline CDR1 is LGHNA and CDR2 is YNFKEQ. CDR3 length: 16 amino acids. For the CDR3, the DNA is TGTGCCAGCAGCCCCGAACCGGGACAGGGGATGAGTGAGCAGTTCTTC. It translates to CASSPEPGQGMSEQFF.

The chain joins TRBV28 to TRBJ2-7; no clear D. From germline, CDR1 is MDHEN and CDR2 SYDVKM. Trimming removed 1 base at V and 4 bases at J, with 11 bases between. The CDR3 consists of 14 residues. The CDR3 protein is CASSLSRPLYEQYF. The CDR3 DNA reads TGTGCCAGCAGTTTATCTAGACCTCTATACGAGCAGTACTTC.

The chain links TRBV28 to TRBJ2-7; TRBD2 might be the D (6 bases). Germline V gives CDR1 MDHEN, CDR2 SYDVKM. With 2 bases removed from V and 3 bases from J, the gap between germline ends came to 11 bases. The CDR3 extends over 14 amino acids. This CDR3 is CASSLVADGYEQYF. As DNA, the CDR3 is TGTGCCAGCAGTTTAGTAGCGGACGGCTACGAGCAGTACTTC.

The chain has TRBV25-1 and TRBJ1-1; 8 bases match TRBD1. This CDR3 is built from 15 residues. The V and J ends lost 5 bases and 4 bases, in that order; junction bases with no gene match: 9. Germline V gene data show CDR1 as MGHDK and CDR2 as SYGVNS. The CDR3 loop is CASSKSRTGSTEAFF. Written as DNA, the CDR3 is TGTGCCAGCAGTAAATCTCGGACAGGGAGCACTGAAGCTTTCTTT.

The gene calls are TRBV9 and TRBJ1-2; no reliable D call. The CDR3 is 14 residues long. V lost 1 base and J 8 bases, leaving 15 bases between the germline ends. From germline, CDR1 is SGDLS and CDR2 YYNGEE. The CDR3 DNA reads TGTGCCAGCAGCGTAATCGGCACCTCGGAGGGCTACACCTTC. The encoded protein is CASSVIGTSEGYTF.

DNA of the CDR3: TGCAGCGTTGAAGATCGCAGGACAGGGAACACTGAAGCTTTCTTT. Protein sequence: CSVEDRRTGNTEAFF. The rearrangement joins TRBV29-1 to TRBJ1-1; 7 bases are shared with TRBD1. This CDR3 is 15 amino acids long. Germline V gives CDR1 SQVTM, CDR2 ANQGSEA. V lost 0 bases and J lost 1; bases outside the gene matches: 5.

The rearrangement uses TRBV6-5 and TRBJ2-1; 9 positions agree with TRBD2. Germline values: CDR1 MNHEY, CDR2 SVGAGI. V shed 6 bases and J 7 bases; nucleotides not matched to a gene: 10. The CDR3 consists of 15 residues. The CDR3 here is CASRKGLAGTNEQFF. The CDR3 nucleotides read TGTGCCAGCAGGAAGGGGCTAGCGGGAACGAATGAGCAGTTCTTC.